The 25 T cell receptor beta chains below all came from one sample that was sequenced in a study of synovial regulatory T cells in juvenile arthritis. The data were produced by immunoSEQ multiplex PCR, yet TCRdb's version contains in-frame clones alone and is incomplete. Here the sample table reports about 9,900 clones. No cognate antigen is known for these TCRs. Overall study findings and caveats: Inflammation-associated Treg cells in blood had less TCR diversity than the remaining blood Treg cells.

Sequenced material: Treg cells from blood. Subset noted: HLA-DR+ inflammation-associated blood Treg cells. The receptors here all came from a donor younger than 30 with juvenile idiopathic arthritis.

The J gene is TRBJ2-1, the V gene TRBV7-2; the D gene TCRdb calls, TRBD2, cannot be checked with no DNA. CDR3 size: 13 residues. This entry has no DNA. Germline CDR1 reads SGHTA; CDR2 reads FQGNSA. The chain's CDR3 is CASSFIAGHEQFF.

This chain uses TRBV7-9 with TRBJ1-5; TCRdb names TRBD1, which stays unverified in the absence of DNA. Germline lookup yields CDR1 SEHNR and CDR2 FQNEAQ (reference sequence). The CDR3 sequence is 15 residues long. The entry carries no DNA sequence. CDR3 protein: CASSHTDRSHQPQHF.

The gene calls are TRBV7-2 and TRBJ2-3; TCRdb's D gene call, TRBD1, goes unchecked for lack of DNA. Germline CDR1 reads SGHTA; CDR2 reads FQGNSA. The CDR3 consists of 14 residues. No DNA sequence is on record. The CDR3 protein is CASSLQGAGDTQYF.

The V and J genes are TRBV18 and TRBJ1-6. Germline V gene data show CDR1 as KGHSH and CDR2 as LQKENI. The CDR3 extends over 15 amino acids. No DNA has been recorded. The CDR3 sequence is CASSRTVGGHSPLHF.

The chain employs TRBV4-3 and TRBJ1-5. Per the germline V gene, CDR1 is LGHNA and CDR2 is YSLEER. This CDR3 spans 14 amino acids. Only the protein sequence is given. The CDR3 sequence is CASSQDEGSQPQHF.

CDR3 amino acids: CASSYSTGVKTEQFF. J is TRBJ2-1 and V is TRBV6-6; the TCRdb D gene call, TRBD2, has no DNA to confirm it. CDR3 length equals 15 residues. No DNA appears here. Germline CDR1 and CDR2: MNHNY and SVGAGI (reference sequence).

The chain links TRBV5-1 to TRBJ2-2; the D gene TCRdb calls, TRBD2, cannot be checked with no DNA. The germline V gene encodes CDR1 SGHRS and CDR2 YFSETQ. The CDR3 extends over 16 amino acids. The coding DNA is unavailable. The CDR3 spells CASSPGLAGNTGELFF.

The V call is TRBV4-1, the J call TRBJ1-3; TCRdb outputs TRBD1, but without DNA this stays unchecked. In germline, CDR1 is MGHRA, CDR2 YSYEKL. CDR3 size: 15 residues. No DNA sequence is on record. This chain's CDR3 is CASSQEGLSPGTIYF.

CDR3 residues: CASSGGGGDFRTDTQYF. The rearrangement joins TRBV5-1 to TRBJ2-3; the D call of TRBD2 rests on TCRdb alone, since no DNA is present to check it. The CDR3 has 17 residues. Only the protein is available. Germline V gene sequence: CDR1 SGHRS, CDR2 YFSETQ.

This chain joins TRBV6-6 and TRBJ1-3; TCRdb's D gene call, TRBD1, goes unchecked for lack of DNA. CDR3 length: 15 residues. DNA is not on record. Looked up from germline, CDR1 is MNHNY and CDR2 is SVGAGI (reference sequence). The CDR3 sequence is CASSYWDSSGNTIYF.

The CDR3 protein is CASSPGASYEQYF. This sequence joins TRBV5-4 and TRBJ2-7; with no DNA, the TCRdb D assignment of TRBD1 cannot be verified. CDR3 length: 13 amino acids. Only the protein is on record. Germline V gene sequence: CDR1 SGHNT, CDR2 YYREEE (reference sequence).

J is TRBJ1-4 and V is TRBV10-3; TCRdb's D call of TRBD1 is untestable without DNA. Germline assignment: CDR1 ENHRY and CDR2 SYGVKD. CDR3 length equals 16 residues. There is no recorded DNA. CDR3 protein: CAISESRTVREEKLFF.

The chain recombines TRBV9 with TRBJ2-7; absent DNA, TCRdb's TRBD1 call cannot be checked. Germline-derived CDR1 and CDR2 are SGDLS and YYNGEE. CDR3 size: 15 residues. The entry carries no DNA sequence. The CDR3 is CASSVSGTGAYEQYF.

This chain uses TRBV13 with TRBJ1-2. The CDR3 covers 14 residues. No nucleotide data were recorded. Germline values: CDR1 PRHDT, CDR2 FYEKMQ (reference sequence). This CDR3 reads CASSLTGKTYGYTF. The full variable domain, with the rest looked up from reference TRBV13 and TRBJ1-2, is AAGVIQSPRHLIKEKRETATLKCYPIPRHDTVYWYQQGPGQDPQFLISFYEKMQSDKGSIPDRFSAQQFSDYHSELNMSSLELGDSALYFCASSLTGKTYGYTFGSGTRLTVV.

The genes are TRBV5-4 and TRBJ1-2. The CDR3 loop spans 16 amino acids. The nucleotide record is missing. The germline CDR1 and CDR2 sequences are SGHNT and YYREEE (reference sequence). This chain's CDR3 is CASRRSPAATNYGYTF.

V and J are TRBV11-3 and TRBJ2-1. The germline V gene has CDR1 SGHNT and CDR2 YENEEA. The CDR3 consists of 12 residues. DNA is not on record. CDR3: CASSSSRNEQLF.

CDR3: CASENGGAYNEQFF. The rearrangement links TRBV7-2 to TRBJ2-1; with no DNA, the TCRdb D assignment of TRBD2 cannot be verified. The CDR3 totals 14 residues. The DNA is not on file. The V gene's germline CDR1 is SGHTA and CDR2 FQGNSA.

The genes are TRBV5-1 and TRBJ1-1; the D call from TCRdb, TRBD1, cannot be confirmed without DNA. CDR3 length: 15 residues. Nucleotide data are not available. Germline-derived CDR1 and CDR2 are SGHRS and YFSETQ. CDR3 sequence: CASSLTDRGNTEAFF.

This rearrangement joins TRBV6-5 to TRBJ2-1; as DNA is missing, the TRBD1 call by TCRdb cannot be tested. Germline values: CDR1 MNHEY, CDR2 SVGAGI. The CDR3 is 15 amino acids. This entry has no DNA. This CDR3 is CASSRTQETYNEQFF.

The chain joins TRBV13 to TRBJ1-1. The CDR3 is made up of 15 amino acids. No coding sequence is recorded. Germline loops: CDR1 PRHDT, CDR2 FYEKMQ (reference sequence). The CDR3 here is CASSLDRQGGTEAFF.

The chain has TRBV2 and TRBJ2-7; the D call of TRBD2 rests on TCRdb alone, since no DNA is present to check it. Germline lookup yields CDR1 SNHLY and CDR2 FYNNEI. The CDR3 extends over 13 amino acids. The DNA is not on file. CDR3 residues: CATRTSGIYEQYF.

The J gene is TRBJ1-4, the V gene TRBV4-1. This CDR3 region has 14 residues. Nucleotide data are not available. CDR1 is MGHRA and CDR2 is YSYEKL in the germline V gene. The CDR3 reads CASSQVSGREKLFF.

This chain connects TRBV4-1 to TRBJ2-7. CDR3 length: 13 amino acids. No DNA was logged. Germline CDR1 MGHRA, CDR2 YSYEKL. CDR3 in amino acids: CASSQEGPYEQYF.

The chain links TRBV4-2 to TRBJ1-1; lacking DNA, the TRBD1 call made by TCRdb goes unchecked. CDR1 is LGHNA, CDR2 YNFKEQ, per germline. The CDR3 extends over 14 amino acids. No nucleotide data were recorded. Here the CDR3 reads CASSRRTGDTEAFF.

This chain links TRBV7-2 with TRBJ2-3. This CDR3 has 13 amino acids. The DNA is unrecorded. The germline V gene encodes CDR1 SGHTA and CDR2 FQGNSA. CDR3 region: CASSQTFTDTQYF.